This TCR beta chain is drawn from a study of T cells in localized non-small cell lung cancer. Whole-study results and caveats: Paired adjacent lung recovered a median about 60 of the top 100 tumor clones. Adjacent uninvolved lung had the highest clonality, suggesting focused antigen responses.

Generated by immunoSEQ multiplex PCR, the TCRdb table keeps only in-frame clones and is missing some. The data hold some 30,000 clones, with under 85% observed a single time. Trimming removed 5 bases from V and 0 bases from J, with 19 bases in between. CDR3 size: 17 residues. CDR1 SGHAT and CDR2 FQDESV come from the germline V gene (reference sequence). The count of this clone is one. Antigen: not known. The chain has TRBV11-1 and TRBJ1-1, with D perhaps matching TRBD1 (6 bases). The source was peripheral blood, collected before any cancer treatment. This clonotype was sampled from an older male donor with stage II squamous cell lung carcinoma. The CDR3 sequence: CASSRVQGTLMNTEAFF. CDR3 in DNA: TGTGCCAGCAGCCGCGTTCAGGGGACCCTTATGAACACTGAAGCTTTCTTT.